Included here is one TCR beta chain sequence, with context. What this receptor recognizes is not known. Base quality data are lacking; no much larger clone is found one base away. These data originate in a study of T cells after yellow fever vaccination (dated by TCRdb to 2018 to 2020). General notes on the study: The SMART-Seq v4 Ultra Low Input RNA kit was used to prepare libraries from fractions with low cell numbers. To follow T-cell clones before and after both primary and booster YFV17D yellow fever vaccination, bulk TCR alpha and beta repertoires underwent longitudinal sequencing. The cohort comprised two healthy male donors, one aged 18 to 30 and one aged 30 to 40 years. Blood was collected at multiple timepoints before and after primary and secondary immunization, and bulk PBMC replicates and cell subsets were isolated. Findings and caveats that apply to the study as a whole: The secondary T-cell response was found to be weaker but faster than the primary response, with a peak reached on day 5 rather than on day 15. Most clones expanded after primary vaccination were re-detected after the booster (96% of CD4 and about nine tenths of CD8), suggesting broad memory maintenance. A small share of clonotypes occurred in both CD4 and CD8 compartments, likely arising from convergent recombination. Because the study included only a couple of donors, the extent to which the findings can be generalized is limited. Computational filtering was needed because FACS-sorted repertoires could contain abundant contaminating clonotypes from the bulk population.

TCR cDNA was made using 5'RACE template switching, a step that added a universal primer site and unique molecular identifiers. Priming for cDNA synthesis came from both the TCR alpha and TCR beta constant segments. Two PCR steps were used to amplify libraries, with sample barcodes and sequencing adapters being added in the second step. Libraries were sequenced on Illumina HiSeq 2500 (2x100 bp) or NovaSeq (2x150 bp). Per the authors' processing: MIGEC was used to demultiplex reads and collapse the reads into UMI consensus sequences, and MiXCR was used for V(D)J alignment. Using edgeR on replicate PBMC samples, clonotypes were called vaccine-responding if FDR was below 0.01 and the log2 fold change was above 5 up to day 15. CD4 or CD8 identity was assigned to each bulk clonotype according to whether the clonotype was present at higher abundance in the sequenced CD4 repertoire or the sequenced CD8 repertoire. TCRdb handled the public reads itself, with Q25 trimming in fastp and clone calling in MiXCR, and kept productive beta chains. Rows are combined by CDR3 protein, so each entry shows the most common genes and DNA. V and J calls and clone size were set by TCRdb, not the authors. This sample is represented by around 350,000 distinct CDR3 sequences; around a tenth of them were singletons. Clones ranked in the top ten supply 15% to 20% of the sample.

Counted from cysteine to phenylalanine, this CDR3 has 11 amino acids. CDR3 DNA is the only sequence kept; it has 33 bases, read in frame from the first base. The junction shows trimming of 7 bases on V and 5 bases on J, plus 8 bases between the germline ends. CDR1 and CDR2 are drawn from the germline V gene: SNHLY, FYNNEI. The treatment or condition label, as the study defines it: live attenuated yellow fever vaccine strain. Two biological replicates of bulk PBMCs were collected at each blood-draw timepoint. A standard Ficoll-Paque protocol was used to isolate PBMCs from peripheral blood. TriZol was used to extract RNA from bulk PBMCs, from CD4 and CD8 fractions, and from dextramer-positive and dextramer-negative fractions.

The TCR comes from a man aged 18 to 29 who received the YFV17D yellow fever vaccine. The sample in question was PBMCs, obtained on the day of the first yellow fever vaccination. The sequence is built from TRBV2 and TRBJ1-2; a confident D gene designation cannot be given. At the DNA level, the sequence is TGTGCCAGCACAGCTTCTTATGGCTACACCTTC. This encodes CASTASYGYTF.